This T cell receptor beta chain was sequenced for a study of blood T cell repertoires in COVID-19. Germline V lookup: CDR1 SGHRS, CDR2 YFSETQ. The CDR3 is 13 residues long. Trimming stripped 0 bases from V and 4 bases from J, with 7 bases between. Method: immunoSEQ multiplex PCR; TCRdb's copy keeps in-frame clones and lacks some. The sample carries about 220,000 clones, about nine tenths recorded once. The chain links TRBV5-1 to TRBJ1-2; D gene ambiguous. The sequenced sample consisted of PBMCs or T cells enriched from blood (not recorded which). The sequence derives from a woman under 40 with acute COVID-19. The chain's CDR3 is CASSLGTAYGYTF. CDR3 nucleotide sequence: TGCGCCAGCAGCTTGGGTACAGCCTATGGCTACACCTTC.